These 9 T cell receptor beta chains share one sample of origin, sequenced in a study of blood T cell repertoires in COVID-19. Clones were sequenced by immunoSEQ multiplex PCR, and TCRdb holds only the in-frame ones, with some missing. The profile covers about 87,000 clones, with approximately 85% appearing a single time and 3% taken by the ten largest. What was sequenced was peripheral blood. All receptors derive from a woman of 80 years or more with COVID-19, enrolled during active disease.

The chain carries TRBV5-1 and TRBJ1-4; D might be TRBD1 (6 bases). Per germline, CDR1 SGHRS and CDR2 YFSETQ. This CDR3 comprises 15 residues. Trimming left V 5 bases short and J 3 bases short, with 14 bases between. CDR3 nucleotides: TGCGCCAGCAGAGGGGGTATGGTTCCTAATGAAAAACTGTTTTTT. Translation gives CASRGGMVPNEKLFF.

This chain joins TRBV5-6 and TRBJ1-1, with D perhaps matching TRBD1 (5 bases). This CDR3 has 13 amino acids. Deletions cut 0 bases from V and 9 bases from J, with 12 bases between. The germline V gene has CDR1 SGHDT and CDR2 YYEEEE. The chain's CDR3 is CASSLGQYLQAFF. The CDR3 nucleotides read TGTGCCAGCAGCTTGGGACAGTATCTTCAAGCTTTCTTT.

The CDR3 nucleotides are TGTGCCAGCAGTTTTCTAGCGGGGGGTTTGGAAACCCAGTACTTC. It encodes CASSFLAGGLETQYF. The genes are TRBV27 and TRBJ2-5, with 11 bases that match TRBD2. Germline CDR1 reads MNHEY; CDR2 reads SMNVEV (reference sequence). With V trimmed by 3 bases and J by 8 bases, 8 bases remained unmatched. The CDR3 consists of 15 residues.

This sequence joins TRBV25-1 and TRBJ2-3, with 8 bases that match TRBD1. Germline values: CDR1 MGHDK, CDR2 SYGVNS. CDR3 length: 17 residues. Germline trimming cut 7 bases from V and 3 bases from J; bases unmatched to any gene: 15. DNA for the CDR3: TGTGCCAGCACCCAAAGGGGCAGGGGGCTTGATACAGATACGCAGTATTTT. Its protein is CASTQRGRGLDTDTQYF.

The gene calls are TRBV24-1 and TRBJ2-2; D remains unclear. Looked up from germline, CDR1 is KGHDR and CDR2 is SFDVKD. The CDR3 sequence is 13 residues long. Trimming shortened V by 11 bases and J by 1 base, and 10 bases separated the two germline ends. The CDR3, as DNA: TGTGCCATAAGACACAAGAACACCGGGGAGCTGTTTTTT. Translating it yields CAIRHKNTGELFF.

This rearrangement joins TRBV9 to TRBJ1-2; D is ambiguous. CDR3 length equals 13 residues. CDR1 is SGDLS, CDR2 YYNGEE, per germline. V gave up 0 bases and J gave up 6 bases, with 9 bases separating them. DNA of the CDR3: TGTGCCAGCAGCGTAGGGGCGGGCAATGGCTACACCTTC. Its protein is CASSVGAGNGYTF. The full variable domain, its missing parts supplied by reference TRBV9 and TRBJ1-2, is DSGVTQTPKHLITATGQRVTLRCSPRSGDLSVYWYQQSLDQGLQFLIQYYNGEERAKGNILERFSAQQFPDLHSELNLSSLELGDSALYFCASSVGAGNGYTFGSGTRLTVV.

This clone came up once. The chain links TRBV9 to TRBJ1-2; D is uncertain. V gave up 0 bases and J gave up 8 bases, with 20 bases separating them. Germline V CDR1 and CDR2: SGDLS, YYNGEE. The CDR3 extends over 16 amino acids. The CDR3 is CASSVAGSGQARGYTF. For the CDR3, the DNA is TGTGCCAGCAGCGTAGCTGGGAGCGGGCAGGCGCGGGGCTACACCTTC.

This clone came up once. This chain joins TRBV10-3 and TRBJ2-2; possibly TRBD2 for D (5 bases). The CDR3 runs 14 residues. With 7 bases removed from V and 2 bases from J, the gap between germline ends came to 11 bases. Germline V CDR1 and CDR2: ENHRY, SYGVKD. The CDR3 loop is CAITAGPNTGELFF. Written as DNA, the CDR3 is TGTGCCATCACGGCGGGCCCTAACACCGGGGAGCTGTTTTTT.

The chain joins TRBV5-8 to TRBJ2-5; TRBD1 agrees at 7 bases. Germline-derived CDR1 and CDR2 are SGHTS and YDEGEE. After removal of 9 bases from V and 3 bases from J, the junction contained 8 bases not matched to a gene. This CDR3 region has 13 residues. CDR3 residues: CATPRGREETQYF. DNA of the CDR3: TGTGCCACCCCGAGGGGGCGGGAAGAGACCCAGTACTTC.